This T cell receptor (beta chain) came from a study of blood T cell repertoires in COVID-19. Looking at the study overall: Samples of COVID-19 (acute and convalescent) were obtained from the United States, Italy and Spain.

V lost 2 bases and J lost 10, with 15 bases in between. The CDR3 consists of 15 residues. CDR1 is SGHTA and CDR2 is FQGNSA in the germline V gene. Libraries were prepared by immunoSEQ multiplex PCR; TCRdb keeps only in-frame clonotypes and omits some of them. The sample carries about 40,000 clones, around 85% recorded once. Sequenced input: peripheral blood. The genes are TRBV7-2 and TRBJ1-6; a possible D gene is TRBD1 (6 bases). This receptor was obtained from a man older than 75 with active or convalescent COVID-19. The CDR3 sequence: CASSLNPGRGSPLHF. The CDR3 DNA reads TGTGCCAGCAGCTTAAATCCCGGTAGGGGGTCACCCCTCCACTTT.